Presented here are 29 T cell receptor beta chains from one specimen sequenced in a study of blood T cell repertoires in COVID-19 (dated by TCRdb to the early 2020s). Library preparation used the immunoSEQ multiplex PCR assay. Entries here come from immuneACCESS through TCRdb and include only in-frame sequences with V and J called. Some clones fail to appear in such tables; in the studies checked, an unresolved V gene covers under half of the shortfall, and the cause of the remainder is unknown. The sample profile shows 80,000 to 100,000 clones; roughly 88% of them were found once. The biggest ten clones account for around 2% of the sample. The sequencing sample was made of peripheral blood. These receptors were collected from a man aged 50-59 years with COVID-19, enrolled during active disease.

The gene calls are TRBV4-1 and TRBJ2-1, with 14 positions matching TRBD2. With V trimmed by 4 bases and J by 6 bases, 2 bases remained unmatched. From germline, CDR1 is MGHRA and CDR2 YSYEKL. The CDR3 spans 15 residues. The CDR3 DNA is TGCGCCAGCAGCCGGGGACTAGCGGGGGCCAATGAGCAGTTCTTC. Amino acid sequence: CASSRGLAGANEQFF.

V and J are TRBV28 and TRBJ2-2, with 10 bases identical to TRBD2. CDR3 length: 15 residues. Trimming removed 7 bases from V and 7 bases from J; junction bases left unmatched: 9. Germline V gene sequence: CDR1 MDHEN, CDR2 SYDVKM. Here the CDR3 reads CASKKDSGRHGELFF. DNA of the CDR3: TGTGCCAGCAAGAAAGATAGCGGGAGGCACGGGGAGCTGTTTTTT.

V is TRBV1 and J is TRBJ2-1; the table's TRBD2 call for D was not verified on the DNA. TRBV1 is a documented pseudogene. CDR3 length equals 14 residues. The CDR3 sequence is CTSSRERTVNEQFF. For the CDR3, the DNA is TGCACCAGCAGCCGGGAGAGGACGGTCAATGAGCAGTTCTTC.

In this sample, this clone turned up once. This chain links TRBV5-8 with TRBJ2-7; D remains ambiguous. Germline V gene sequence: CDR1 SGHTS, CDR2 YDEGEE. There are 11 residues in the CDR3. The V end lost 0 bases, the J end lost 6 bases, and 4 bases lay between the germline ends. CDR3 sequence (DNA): TGTGCCAGCAGCTTGGCCGTCGAGCAGTACTTC. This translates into CASSLAVEQYF.

The CDR3 here is CASSLMTDSHMNTEAFF. The CDR3 nucleotides are TGTGCCAGCAGCTTGATGACGGACAGTCATATGAACACTGAAGCTTTCTTT. The chain has TRBV5-4 and TRBJ1-1; D possibly corresponds to TRBD1 (6 bases). This CDR3 is built from 17 residues. The germline V gene has CDR1 SGHNT and CDR2 YYREEE (reference sequence). V was pared by 1 base and J by 0 bases, with 16 bases between.

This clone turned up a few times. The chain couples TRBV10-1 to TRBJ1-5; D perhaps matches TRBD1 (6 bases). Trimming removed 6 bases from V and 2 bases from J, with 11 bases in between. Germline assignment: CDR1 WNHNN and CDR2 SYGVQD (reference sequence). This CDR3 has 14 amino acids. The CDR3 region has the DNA TGCGCCAGCAGGCCAGGGGATGGCAATCAGCCCCAGCATTTT. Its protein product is CASRPGDGNQPQHF.

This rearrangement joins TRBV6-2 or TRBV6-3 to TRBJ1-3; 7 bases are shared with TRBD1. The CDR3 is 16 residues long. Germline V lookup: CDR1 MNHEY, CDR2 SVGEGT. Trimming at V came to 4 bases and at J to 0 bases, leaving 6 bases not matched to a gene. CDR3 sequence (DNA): TGTGCCAGCAGTTTTAGGGGGCTGTACTCTGGAAACACCATATATTTT. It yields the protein CASSFRGLYSGNTIYF.

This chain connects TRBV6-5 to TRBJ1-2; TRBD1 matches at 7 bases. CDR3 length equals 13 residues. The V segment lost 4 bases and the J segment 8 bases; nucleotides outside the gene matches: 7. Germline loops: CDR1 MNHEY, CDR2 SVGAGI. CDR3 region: CASSSQGRLGYTF. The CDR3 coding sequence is TGTGCCAGCAGTTCACAGGGGAGGTTGGGCTACACCTTC.

The CDR3 protein is CASSLWEERYNSPLHF. For the CDR3, the DNA is TGTGCCAGCAGTTTGTGGGAGGAACGGTATAATTCACCCCTCCACTTT. The chain couples TRBV27 to TRBJ1-6; no reliable D call. The germline CDR1 and CDR2 sequences are MNHEY and SMNVEV (reference sequence). The V end lost 3 bases, the J end lost 4 bases, and 13 bases lay between the germline ends. This CDR3 region has 16 residues.

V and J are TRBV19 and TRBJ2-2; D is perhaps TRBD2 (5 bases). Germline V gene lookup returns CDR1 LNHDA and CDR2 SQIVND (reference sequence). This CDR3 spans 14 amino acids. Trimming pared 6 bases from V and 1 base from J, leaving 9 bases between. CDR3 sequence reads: CASRGLLNTGELFF. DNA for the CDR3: TGTGCCAGTAGAGGACTCCTGAACACCGGGGAGCTGTTTTTT.

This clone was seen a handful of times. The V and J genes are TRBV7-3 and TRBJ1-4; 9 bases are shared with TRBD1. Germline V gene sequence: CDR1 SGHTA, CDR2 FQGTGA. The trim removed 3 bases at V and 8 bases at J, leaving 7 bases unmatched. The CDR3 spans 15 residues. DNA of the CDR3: TGTGCCAGCAGCTTGGGCGGAGGACAGGGGGAAAAACTGTTTTTT. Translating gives CASSLGGGQGEKLFF.

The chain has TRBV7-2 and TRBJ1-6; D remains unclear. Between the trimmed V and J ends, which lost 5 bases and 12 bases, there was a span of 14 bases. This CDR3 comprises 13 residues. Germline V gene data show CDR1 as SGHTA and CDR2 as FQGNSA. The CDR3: CASSLMRVEPLHF. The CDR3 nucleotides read TGTGCCAGCAGCCTCATGAGGGTGGAACCCCTCCACTTT.

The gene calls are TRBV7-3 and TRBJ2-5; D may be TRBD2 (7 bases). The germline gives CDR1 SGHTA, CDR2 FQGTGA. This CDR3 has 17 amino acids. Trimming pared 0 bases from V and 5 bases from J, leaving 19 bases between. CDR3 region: CASSLTKRTGGAETQYF. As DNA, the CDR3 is TGTGCCAGCAGCTTAACGAAGAGGACGGGGGGCGCTGAGACCCAGTACTTC.

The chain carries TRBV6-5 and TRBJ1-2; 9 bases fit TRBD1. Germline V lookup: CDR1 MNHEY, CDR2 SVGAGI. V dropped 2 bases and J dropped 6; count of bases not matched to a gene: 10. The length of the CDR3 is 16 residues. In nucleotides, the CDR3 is TGTGCCAGCAGTTACGACCGGGACAGGGTGAAGGATGGCTACACCTTC. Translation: CASSYDRDRVKDGYTF.

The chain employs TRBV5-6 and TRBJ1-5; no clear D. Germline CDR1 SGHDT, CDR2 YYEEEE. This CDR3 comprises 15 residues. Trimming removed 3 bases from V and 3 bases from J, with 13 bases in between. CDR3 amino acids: CASSSASGINQPQHF. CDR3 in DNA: TGTGCCAGCAGCTCCGCTTCGGGTATCAATCAGCCCCAGCATTTT.

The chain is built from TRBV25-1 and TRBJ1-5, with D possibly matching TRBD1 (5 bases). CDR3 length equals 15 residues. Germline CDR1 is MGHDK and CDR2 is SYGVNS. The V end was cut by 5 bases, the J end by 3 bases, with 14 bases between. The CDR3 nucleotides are TGTGCCAGCAGTCCCCAAGGGGCGCCCAATCAGCCCCAGCATTTT. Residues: CASSPQGAPNQPQHF.

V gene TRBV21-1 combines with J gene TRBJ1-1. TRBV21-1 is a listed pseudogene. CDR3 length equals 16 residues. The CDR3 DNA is TGTGCCAGCAGCAAAGGGTGGAAAGGGAGTAACACTGAAGCTTTCTTT. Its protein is CASSKGWKGSNTEAFF.

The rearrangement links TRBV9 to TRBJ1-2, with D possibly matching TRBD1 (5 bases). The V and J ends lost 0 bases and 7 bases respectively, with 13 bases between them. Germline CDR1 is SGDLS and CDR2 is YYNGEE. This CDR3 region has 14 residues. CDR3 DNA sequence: TGTGCCAGCAGCGTAGATCCGGGGGTAGCTGGCTACACCTTC. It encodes CASSVDPGVAGYTF.

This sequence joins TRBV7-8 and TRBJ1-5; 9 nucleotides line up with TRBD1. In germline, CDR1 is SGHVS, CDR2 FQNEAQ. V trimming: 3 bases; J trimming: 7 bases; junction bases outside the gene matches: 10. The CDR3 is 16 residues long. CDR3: CASSLGDRVFGQPQHF. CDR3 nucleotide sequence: TGTGCCAGCAGCTTGGGGGACAGGGTTTTTGGGCAGCCCCAGCATTTT.

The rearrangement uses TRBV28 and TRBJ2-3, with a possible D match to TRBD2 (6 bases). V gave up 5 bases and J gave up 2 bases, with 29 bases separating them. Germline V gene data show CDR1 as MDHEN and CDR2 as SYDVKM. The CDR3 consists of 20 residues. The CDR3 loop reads CASSDTGLMAKLSYTDTQYF. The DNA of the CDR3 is TGTGCCAGCAGTGACACGGGACTCATGGCGAAGTTATCCTACACAGATACGCAGTATTTT.

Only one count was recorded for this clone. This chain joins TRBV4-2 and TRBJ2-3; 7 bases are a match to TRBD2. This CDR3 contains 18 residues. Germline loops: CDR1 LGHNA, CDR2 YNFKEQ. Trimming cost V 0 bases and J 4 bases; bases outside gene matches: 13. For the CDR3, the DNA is TGTGCCAGCAGCCAAGAACCCCCTGCCGGGGGGTCGGCAGATACGCAGTATTTT. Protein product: CASSQEPPAGGSADTQYF.

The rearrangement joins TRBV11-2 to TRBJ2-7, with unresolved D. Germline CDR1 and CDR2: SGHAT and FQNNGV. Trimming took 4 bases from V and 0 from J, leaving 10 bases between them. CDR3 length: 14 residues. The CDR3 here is CASSSLGSSYEQYF. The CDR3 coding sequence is TGTGCCAGCAGCTCATTGGGCTCCTCCTACGAGCAGTACTTC.

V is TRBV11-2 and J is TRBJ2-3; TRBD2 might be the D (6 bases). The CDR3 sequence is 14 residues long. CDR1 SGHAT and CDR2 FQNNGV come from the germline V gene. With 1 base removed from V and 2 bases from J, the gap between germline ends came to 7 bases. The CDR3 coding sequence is TGTGCCAGCAGCTTAGGGGGGGTCACAGATACGCAGTATTTT. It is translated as CASSLGGVTDTQYF.

The CDR3 protein is CASSVGGHYNEQFF. The CDR3 nucleotides read TGTGCCAGCAGCGTAGGCGGACACTACAATGAGCAGTTCTTC. This rearrangement joins TRBV9 to TRBJ2-1, with D maybe TRBD1 (5 bases). CDR3 size: 14 residues. Germline V CDR1 and CDR2: SGDLS, YYNGEE. Trimming left V 0 bases short and J 3 bases short, with 7 bases between.

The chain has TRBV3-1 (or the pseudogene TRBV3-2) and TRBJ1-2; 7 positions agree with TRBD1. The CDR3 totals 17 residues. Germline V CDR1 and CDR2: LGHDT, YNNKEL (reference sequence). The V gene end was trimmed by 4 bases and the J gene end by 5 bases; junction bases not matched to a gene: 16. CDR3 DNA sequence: TGTGCCAGCAGCCCCTCCCTACAGGGGCCCTCCTGGTATGGCTACACCTTC. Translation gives CASSPSLQGPSWYGYTF.

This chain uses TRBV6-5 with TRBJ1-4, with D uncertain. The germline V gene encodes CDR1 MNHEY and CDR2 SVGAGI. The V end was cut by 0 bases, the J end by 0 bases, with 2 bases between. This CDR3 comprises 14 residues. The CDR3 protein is CASSYSSTNEKLFF. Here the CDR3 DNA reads TGTGCCAGCAGTTACTCCTCAACTAATGAAAAACTGTTTTTT.

For the CDR3, the DNA is TGTGCCAGCTCACCACAACAGGGGGCTAATTCACCCCTCCACTTT. Its translation is CASSPQQGANSPLHF. The chain is built from TRBV18 and TRBJ1-6; 9 bases are shared with TRBD1. With 1 base clipped from V and 6 bases from J, the junction kept 1 base outside the gene matches. Germline-derived CDR1 and CDR2 are KGHSH and LQKENI. This CDR3 is 15 amino acids long.

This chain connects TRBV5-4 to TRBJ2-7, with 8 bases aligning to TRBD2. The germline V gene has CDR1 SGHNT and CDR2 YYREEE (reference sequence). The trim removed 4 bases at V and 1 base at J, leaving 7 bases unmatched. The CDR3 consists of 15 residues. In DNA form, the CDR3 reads TGTGCCAGCAGCAAAGACGGGGGGGGATCCTACGAGCAGTACTTC. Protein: CASSKDGGGSYEQYF.

The CDR3 loop reads CASSGAATYGYTF. CDR3 coding DNA: TGTGCCAGCAGTGGGGCAGCAACCTATGGCTACACCTTC. The chain recombines TRBV12-3 or TRBV12-4 with TRBJ1-2; TRBD1 might be the D (5 bases). Trimming took 5 bases from V and 4 from J, leaving 11 bases between them. The CDR3 runs 13 residues.